Listed below are T cell receptor beta chains from one sample, sequenced in a study of blood T cell repertoires in COVID-19. Libraries were prepared by immunoSEQ multiplex PCR; TCRdb keeps only in-frame clonotypes and omits some of them. This table holds hundreds of thousands of clones, about nine tenths found once. The sequencing sample was made of PBMCs or T cells enriched from blood (not recorded which). The receptors were gathered from a woman between 50 and 59 years old who had recovered from COVID-19. Both conserved end residues are part of each CDR3. D genes are given only for firm matches. Clone size, where shown, is once, few, many, or a class for clones that have expanded.

>TRBV12-3/TRBV12-4|few|NA|TRBJ2-1
CASSPGINEQFF
TGTGCCAGCAGCCCAGGGATAAATGAGCAGTTCTTC
>TRBV6-1|NA|NA|TRBJ1-1
CASSAGGANTEAFF
TGTGCCAGCAGTGCCGGGGGGGCGAACACTGAAGCTTTCTTT
>TRBV7-9|NA|NA|TRBJ1-1
CASSLLQGNTEAFF
TGTGCCAGCAGCTTACTACAGGGGAACACTGAAGCTTTCTTT
>TRBV30|once|NA|TRBJ1-4
CAWTPQAVAEKLFF
TGTGCCTGGACCCCCCAGGCCGTGGCTGAAAAACTGTTTTTT
>TRBV19|NA|NA|TRBJ2-7
CASSPRQVYEQYF
TGTGCCAGTAGTCCCCGACAGGTCTACGAGCAGTACTTC
>TRBV2|NA|TRBD2|TRBJ2-2
CASRTSVNTGELFF
TGTGCCAGCAGGACTAGCGTTAACACCGGGGAGCTGTTTTTT
>TRBV7-9|NA|NA|TRBJ2-5
CASSLGGLQETQYF
TGTGCCAGCAGCTTAGGTGGCCTCCAAGAGACCCAGTACTTC
>TRBV7-9|NA|TRBD1|TRBJ1-3
CASSSQGADTIYF
TGTGCCAGCAGCTCGCAGGGGGCCGACACCATATATTTT
>TRBV14|NA|TRBD1|TRBJ2-5
CASSPRGTGPQETQYF
TGTGCCAGCAGCCCCCGCGGGACAGGGCCTCAAGAGACCCAGTACTTC
>TRBV6-5|NA|TRBD1|TRBJ2-7
CASSGTGTYEQYF
TGTGCCAGCAGCGGGACAGGGACCTACGAGCAGTACTTC
>TRBV11-1|NA|TRBD2|TRBJ2-7
CASSAGLAVYEQYF
TGTGCCAGCAGTGCGGGACTAGCAGTCTACGAGCAGTACTTC
>TRBV11-2|NA|TRBD1|TRBJ1-2
CASSTGTGGLYGYTF
TGTGCCAGCAGCACAGGGACAGGGGGGTTGTATGGCTACACCTTC
>TRBV12-3/TRBV12-4|NA|TRBD1|TRBJ1-1
CASTLTGLPFF
TGTGCCAGCACATTGACAGGGTTACCTTTCTTT
>TRBV7-2|NA|NA|TRBJ1-1
CASSVVGEEAFF
TGTGCCAGCAGCGTTGTCGGAGAAGAAGCTTTCTTT
>TRBV3-1/TRBV3-2|NA|TRBD2|TRBJ2-7
CASSQDLAGVAQYF
TGTGCCAGCAGCCAAGATTTAGCGGGAGTTGCGCAGTACTTC